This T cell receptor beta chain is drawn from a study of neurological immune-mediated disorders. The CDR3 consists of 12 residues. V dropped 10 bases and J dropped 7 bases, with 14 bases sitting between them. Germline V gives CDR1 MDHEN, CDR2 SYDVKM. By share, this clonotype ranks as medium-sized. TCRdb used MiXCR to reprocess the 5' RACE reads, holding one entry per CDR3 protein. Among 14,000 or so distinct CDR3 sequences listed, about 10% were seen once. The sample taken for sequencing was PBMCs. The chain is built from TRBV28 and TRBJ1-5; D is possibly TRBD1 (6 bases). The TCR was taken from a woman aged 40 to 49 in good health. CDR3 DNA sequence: TGTGCCACCCAGGGGTTTGGGCAGCCCCAGCATTTT. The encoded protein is CATQGFGQPQHF.